The rows below give T cell receptor beta chains drawn from one sample of a study of technical replicates of blood from several donors. Measured with immunoSEQ multiplex PCR; TCRdb has only the in-frame clones, and not every one. The table has about 59,000 clones, around 93% seen once. The sequenced sample consisted of PBMCs. These receptors all come from a human donor in good health. Some clones in this sample may be carry-over from other donors' samples. Both conserved end residues are trimmed from each CDR3. Size is omitted from some rows. Given values are once, few, many or a class for expanded clones.

CDR3: ASSPMPSGGSTDTQY
J: TRBJ2-3
size: .
V: TRBV7-6

CDR3: ASSNLGETQY
J: TRBJ2-5
size: .
V: TRBV7-7

CDR3: ASSSRQGRETQY
J: TRBJ2-5
size: .
V: TRBV7-9

CDR3: AWSGQGNTIY
J: TRBJ1-3
size: .
V: TRBV30

CDR3: ASSFVRGYEQY
J: TRBJ2-7
size: .
V: TRBV27

CDR3: ASFDRGYEKLF
J: TRBJ1-4
size: .
V: TRBV19

CDR3: ASSLNSLNGIYGYT
J: TRBJ1-2
size: few
V: TRBV5-6

CDR3: ASSMTGVGYT
J: TRBJ1-2
size: .
V: TRBV7-9

CDR3: ASSLDGLAGGNEQF
J: TRBJ2-1
size: .
V: TRBV5-1

CDR3: ASRLRTDFAEAF
J: TRBJ1-1
size: .
V: TRBV2

CDR3: AWSRGVPSGNTIY
J: TRBJ1-3
size: .
V: TRBV30